This passage covers 8 T cell receptor beta chains from one sample sequenced in a study of T cells after yellow fever vaccination. Via MiXCR, TCRdb re-called the 5' RACE reads, giving one row per CDR3 protein. The sample has some 670,000 distinct CDR3 sequences; about 12% are singletons. Source: PBMCs, taken on the day of the yellow fever booster vaccination. The receptors stem from a man aged 25-45 years who received the YFV17D yellow fever vaccine.

There are many counts of this clonotype. V is TRBV29-1 and J is TRBJ2-3, with D possibly matching TRBD1 (5 bases). Germline V lookup: CDR1 SQVTM, CDR2 ANQGSEA. The CDR3 has 15 amino acids. Trimming shortened V by 4 bases and J by 3 bases, and 17 bases separated the two germline ends. The CDR3 loop is CSVVRLGERTDTQYF. DNA of the CDR3: TGCAGCGTTGTTAGGTTAGGGGAAAGGACAGATACGCAGTATTTT.

This sequence joins TRBV20-1 and TRBJ2-1, with 11 bases fitting TRBD2. Germline loops: CDR1 DFQATT, CDR2 SNEGSKA (reference sequence). This CDR3 contains 12 residues. V was clipped by 5 bases and J by 11 bases; unmatched bases: 5. In DNA, the CDR3 is TGCAGTGCTCAAACTAGCGGGAGAAAGCAGTTCTTC. Amino acids: CSAQTSGRKQFF.

This sequence joins TRBV27 and TRBJ2-7; weak D call: TRBD1 (6 bases). Between the trimmed V and J ends, which lost 5 bases and 6 bases, there was a span of 11 bases. CDR1 and CDR2 (germline): MNHEY, SMNVEV (reference sequence). This CDR3 region has 12 residues. The CDR3 DNA reads TGTGCCAGCAGTACTACAGGGCCCGAGCAGTACTTC. It translates to CASSTTGPEQYF.

The chain links TRBV10-1 to TRBJ2-7; 7 bases align to TRBD2. The length of the CDR3 is 13 residues. Germline CDR1 WNHNN, CDR2 SYGVQD (reference sequence). With 2 bases clipped from V and 6 bases from J, the junction kept 4 bases outside the gene matches. The CDR3 sequence is CASSEGPSGEQYF. The DNA for the CDR3 is TGCGCCAGCAGTGAGGGACCTAGCGGCGAGCAGTACTTC.

V is TRBV12-3 or TRBV12-4 and J is TRBJ2-2; 11 nucleotides match TRBD1. The CDR3 covers 16 residues. J gave up 3 bases and V 7 bases, and 7 bases lay outside the gene matches. The CDR3: CASNLGQGAYTGELFF. CDR3 sequence (DNA): TGTGCCAGCAACCTCGGACAGGGGGCCTACACCGGGGAGCTGTTTTTT.

The rearrangement links TRBV7-2 to TRBJ2-7, with TRBD1 identical over 10 bases. The CDR3 totals 15 residues. CDR1 is SGHTA and CDR2 is FQGNSA in the germline V gene. The trim removed 2 bases at V and 3 bases at J, leaving 4 bases unmatched. CDR3 sequence (DNA): TGTGCCAGCAGCTTAAGGACAGGGGGGAACTACGAGCAGTACTTC. Protein: CASSLRTGGNYEQYF.

Turning to this clonotype: Germline is not matched at one junction end, which may reflect a read error. V usage is TRBV7-2 and J usage is TRBJ2-7, with 7 bases aligning to TRBD1. Germline V gives CDR1 SGHTA, CDR2 FQGNSA. CDR3 length equals 14 residues. The CDR3: CASSTRQGVYEQCF. CDR3 nucleotide sequence: TGTGCCAGCAGCACCCGACAGGGAGTTTACGAGCAGTGCTTC.

The rearrangement uses TRBV12-3 or TRBV12-4 and TRBJ1-2; D perhaps matches TRBD1 (5 bases). Deletions cut 3 bases from V and 6 bases from J, with 14 bases between. The CDR3 runs 14 residues. The CDR3 reads CASSFSRDFDGYTF. CDR3 DNA: TGTGCCAGCAGTTTTAGCAGGGACTTTGATGGCTACACCTTC.